These T cell receptor beta chains were read from a single sample in a study of regulatory T cells in long-lasting Graves disease. TCRdb re-derived calls from the multiplex PCR reads in MiXCR, one entry per CDR3 protein. Here the sample spans a few hundred thousand distinct CDR3 sequences, about 16% being singletons. The sample was also linked to a second study, of T cells in Graves' hyperthyroidism and ophthalmopathy.

Material: peripheral blood mononuclear cells (PBMCs), obtained at new diagnosis, from a patient treated with antithyroid drugs. The receptors were gathered from a woman younger than 30 with Graves disease. Each CDR3 is given with its conserved first and last residue. The D gene is left open where the match is weak. A row's size may be missing; if present it is once, few, many or a size class.

clone size | J gene | D gene | V gene | CDR3 protein | CDR3 DNA
few | TRBJ1-1 | . | TRBV28 | CASSPPKMQGLNTEAFF | TGTGCCAGCAGTCCACCCAAGATGCAGGGCTTGAACACTGAAGCTTTCTTT
few | TRBJ1-2 | TRBD1 | TRBV24-1 | CATSDRTGLGRRGYTF | TGTGCCACCAGTGATAGGACAGGCCTCGGACGACGTGGCTACACCTTC
many | TRBJ2-7 | . | TRBV24-1 | CATSEGAGRPYEQYF | TGTGCCACCAGTGAAGGGGCGGGACGGCCTTACGAGCAGTACTTC
many | TRBJ1-1 | . | TRBV6-1 | CARHKGHLNTEAFF | TGTGCCAGACACAAGGGACATTTGAACACTGAAGCTTTCTTT
. | TRBJ1-6 | TRBD1 | TRBV9 | CASSVDGGGGSPLHF | TGTGCCAGCAGCGTAGATGGAGGGGGCGGTTCACCCCTCCACTTT
. | TRBJ2-2 | . | TRBV10-3 | CAISESSGGELFF | TGTGCCATCAGTGAGTCGTCGGGGGGGGAGCTGTTTTTT
few | TRBJ1-1 | TRBD1 | TRBV5-4 | CASYITGGYTEAFF | TGTGCCAGCTATATTACAGGGGGCTACACTGAAGCTTTCTTT
few | TRBJ1-2 | . | TRBV5-1 | CASSLVAEYGYTF | TGCGCCAGCAGCTTGGTAGCAGAATATGGCTACACCTTC
. | TRBJ2-1 | . | TRBV20-1 | CSARLIRIGPYSEQFF | TGCAGTGCTAGACTTATAAGGATCGGACCTTATAGTGAGCAGTTCTTC
few | TRBJ1-5 | . | TRBV12-3/TRBV12-4 | CASSYGGSQPQHF | TGTGCCAGCAGTTATGGGGGAAGTCAGCCCCAGCATTTT
. | TRBJ2-5 | . | TRBV20-1 | CSASQAGETQYF | TGCAGTGCTAGTCAAGCGGGAGAGACCCAGTACTTC
many | TRBJ1-3 | . | TRBV6-1 | CASSVGHNSGNTIYF | TGTGCCAGCAGTGTCGGACACAACTCTGGAAACACCATATATTTT
many | TRBJ2-1 | TRBD1 | TRBV28 | CASSSRDRAYNEQFF | TGTGCCAGCAGCAGCCGGGACAGGGCCTACAATGAGCAGTTCTTC
. | TRBJ2-3 | . | TRBV7-8 | CASSQSRVTTTDTQYF | TGTGCCAGCAGCCAGAGTCGGGTGACTACCACAGATACGCAGTATTTT
many | TRBJ1-1 | . | TRBV7-2 | CASSLDSGRMNTEAFF | TGTGCCAGCAGCTTAGACTCTGGCAGGATGAACACTGAAGCTTTCTTT
. | TRBJ2-1 | . | TRBV29-1 | CSVGVLPSYNEQFF | TGCAGCGTTGGAGTTCTTCCTTCCTACAATGAGCAGTTCTTC
many | TRBJ2-7 | . | TRBV20-1 | CSAIGRGTYEQYF | TGCAGTGCTATCGGGAGAGGGACCTACGAGCAGTACTTC
many | TRBJ2-1 | . | TRBV6-1 | CASRGSAPDEQFF | TGTGCCAGCAGGGGTTCGGCCCCCGATGAGCAGTTCTTC
few | TRBJ1-2 | . | TRBV5-4 | CASSIGVDYGYTF | TGTGCCAGCAGCATAGGGGTCGACTATGGCTACACCTTC
many | TRBJ1-2 | . | TRBV20-1 | CSARDRYRVHGYTF | TGCAGTGCTAGAGACAGATACAGGGTCCACGGCTACACCTTC
many | TRBJ1-2 | . | TRBV6-2/TRBV6-3 | CASSPYVDLPDGYTF | TGTGCCAGCAGTCCTTATGTAGACTTACCCGATGGCTACACCTTC
many | TRBJ2-1 | . | TRBV20-1 | CSATPGSSYNEQFF | TGCAGTGCAACTCCGGGGAGCTCCTACAATGAGCAGTTCTTC
. | TRBJ2-2 | . | TRBV29-1 | CSVESGPGELFF | TGCAGCGTTGAAAGTGGTCCCGGGGAGCTGTTTTTT
many | TRBJ2-7 | TRBD1 | TRBV20-1 | CSASMSRTGAYEQYF | TGCAGTGCTAGTATGTCACGGACAGGTGCCTACGAGCAGTACTTC
few | TRBJ2-7 | TRBD2 | TRBV29-1 | CSALADRSYEQYF | TGCAGCGCACTAGCGGACAGAAGCTACGAGCAGTACTTC
few | TRBJ2-1 | TRBD2 | TRBV7-2 | CASSFEGGPRFF | TGTGCCAGCAGCTTTGAGGGAGGGCCTCGGTTCTTC
few | TRBJ2-7 | . | TRBV10-3 | CAISELERGGEQYF | TGTGCCATCAGTGAGTTAGAGAGGGGTGGAGAGCAGTACTTC
. | TRBJ2-2 | TRBD2 | TRBV28 | CASSTFDSGRGFTGELFF | TGTGCCAGCAGCACGTTCGATAGCGGGAGGGGGTTCACCGGGGAGCTGTTTTTT
. | TRBJ1-2 | TRBD1 | TRBV6-2/TRBV6-3 | CASSAYRGRDYGYTF | TGTGCCAGCAGTGCCTACAGGGGGCGCGACTATGGCTACACCTTC
few | TRBJ2-2 | TRBD1 | TRBV6-1 | CASPGQRTRGELFF | TGTGCCAGCCCGGGACAGCGAACGCGCGGGGAGCTGTTTTTT
few | TRBJ2-4 | . | TRBV27 | CASSSRGRRGNIQYF | TGTGCCAGCAGTTCCCGGGGGCGGAGGGGAAACATTCAGTACTTC
many | TRBJ2-3 | TRBD2 | TRBV5-5 | CASSFSGSRTDTQYF | TGTGCCAGCAGCTTTAGCGGGAGTCGTACAGATACGCAGTATTTT
few | TRBJ2-2 | . | TRBV27 | CASSLSVAGAGELFF | TGTGCCAGCAGTTTATCGGTAGCTGGTGCCGGGGAGCTGTTTTTT
. | TRBJ1-6 | . | TRBV5-1 | CASSFSDSGSPLHF | TGCGCCAGCAGCTTCTCGGACAGCGGTTCACCCCTCCACTTT
. | TRBJ2-1 | . | TRBV3-1 | CASSQDRGAHNEQFF | TGTGCCAGCAGCCAAGATAGGGGCGCACACAATGAGCAGTTCTTC
many | TRBJ2-1 | TRBD2 | TRBV28 | CASSLPAGNKNEQFF | TGTGCCAGCAGTTTACCAGCGGGAAATAAAAATGAGCAGTTCTTC
few | TRBJ2-7 | TRBD2 | TRBV20-1 | CSARPSGRPSYEQYF | TGCAGTGCTAGACCTAGCGGGAGGCCTTCCTACGAGCAGTACTTC
. | TRBJ2-5 | TRBD2 | TRBV27 | CASSLVAGGWETQYF | TGTGCCAGCAGTTTAGTAGCGGGAGGGTGGGAGACCCAGTACTTC
. | TRBJ1-5 | . | TRBV15 | CATSRRQGSQPQHF | TGTGCCACCAGCAGACGGCAGGGTAGCCAGCCCCAGCATTTT
. | TRBJ2-6 | . | TRBV30 | CAWRNSGANVLTF | TGTGCCTGGAGAAACTCTGGGGCCAACGTCCTGACTTTC
. | TRBJ2-5 | TRBD2 | TRBV7-2 | CASSPGLAGEPQETQYF | TGTGCCAGCAGCCCGGGACTAGCGGGAGAGCCCCAAGAGACCCAGTACTTC
few | TRBJ2-5 | TRBD2 | TRBV20-1 | CLIGRGQETQYF | TGCCTAATAGGGAGGGGCCAAGAGACCCAGTACTTC
few | TRBJ2-1 | . | TRBV13 | CAGSLSQGYNEQFF | TGTGCCGGCAGCTTATCACAGGGCTACAATGAGCAGTTCTTC
many | TRBJ2-5 | . | TRBV5-6 | CASSFTGRYQETQYF | TGTGCCAGCAGCTTTACTGGTCGCTACCAAGAGACCCAGTACTTC
many | TRBJ2-1 | TRBD2 | TRBV11-2 | CASSAPGLAAPSSYNEQFF | TGTGCCAGCAGCGCGCCGGGACTAGCGGCACCCAGCTCCTACAATGAGCAGTTCTTC
. | TRBJ1-3 | . | TRBV6-2/TRBV6-3 | CASTRQDSGNTIYF | TGTGCCAGCACCAGACAGGACTCTGGAAACACCATATATTTT
many | TRBJ2-3 | . | TRBV7-2 | CASSLVLPGSIADTQYF | TGTGCCAGCAGCTTAGTGCTCCCAGGGTCTATCGCGGATACGCAGTATTTT
. | TRBJ2-1 | TRBD2 | TRBV19 | CASSTLAGGYNEQFF | TGTGCCAGTAGTACCTTAGCGGGGGGTTACAATGAGCAGTTCTTC
. | TRBJ1-3 | . | TRBV12-3/TRBV12-4 | CASSGGSGNTIYF | TGTGCCAGCAGTGGGGGTTCCGGAAACACCATATATTTT
many | TRBJ2-1 | . | TRBV7-9 | CASSFQVHNEQFF | TGTGCCAGCAGCTTCCAGGTCCACAATGAGCAGTTCTTC
. | TRBJ2-1 | TRBD2 | TRBV5-8 | CASSLLGLAGGGYNEQFF | TGTGCCAGCAGCTTGCTGGGACTAGCGGGAGGAGGGTACAATGAGCAGTTCTTC